The TCR beta chain described here comes from a study of blood T cell repertoires in COVID-19. Per the authors' pipeline: From reference gene primer amplification, estimates of nucleated cell counts were derived. Produced via immunoSEQ multiplex PCR; TCRdb's table is partial and in-frame only. Clone size and the V and J calls come from that table; the DNA yielded D and trimming. The profile shows tens of thousands of clones, 85% to 90% of them singletons. The origin of this receptor is a man in his fifties with active COVID-19. The source material was peripheral blood.

The CDR3 loop reads CASSITYLEKLFF. The CDR3 DNA sequence: TGTGCCAGCAGCATCACTTACCTAGAAAAACTGTTTTTT. J is TRBJ1-4 and V is TRBV6-6; D is unresolved. The CDR3 sequence is 13 residues long. Trimming stripped 6 bases from V and 8 bases from J, with 13 bases between. Germline CDR1 and CDR2: MNHNY and SVGAGI (reference sequence).